This T cell receptor (beta chain) was recorded in a study of blood T cell repertoires in COVID-19. Study overall: Sites in the United States, Italy and Spain provided acute and convalescent COVID-19 samples. Sources were T cells, B-cell-depleted T cells, or PBMCs; the material itself was cDNA or gDNA.

Some clones are missing from TCRdb's copy, which holds only in-frame ones; the method was immunoSEQ multiplex PCR. The sample lists under 300,000 clones, 70% to 85% seen once, with over 3% in the top ten. The CDR3 loop spans 14 amino acids. V was shortened by 4 bases and J by 6 bases, with 15 bases between the two germline ends. Per germline, CDR1 SGHNT and CDR2 YYREEE (reference sequence). This sequence originates from a woman in her thirties or forties with active or convalescent COVID-19. This rearrangement joins TRBV5-4 to TRBJ2-3; D may match TRBD1 or TRBD2 (6 bases each). Sequenced: peripheral blood. The CDR3 spells CASSVGGRRDTQYF. Written as DNA, the CDR3 is TGTGCCAGCAGCGTGGGGGGCCGACGTGATACGCAGTATTTT.